Listed below are T cell receptor beta chains from one sample, sequenced in a study of beta chain features in type 1 diabetes. The method was immunoSEQ multiplex PCR; TCRdb's version includes in-frame clones alone and lacks a portion of them. The sample includes around 350,000 clones, around 13% of them seen just once. The sample taken for sequencing was naive CD4+ T cells from blood. The receptors originated from a man aged 18 to 35 in good health. Each CDR3 is given with its conserved first and last residue. Fields, in order: clone size, V gene, J gene, CDR3 length, D gene, CDR3 DNA, CDR3 protein. D genes are given only for firm matches. Clone size is stated in some rows and not others, as once, few, many or a class when expanded.

clone size: NA
V gene: TRBV2
J gene: TRBJ1-2
CDR3 length: 13
D gene: NA
CDR3 DNA: TGTGCCAGCAGTGCAGGGGATAACTATGGCTACACCTTC
CDR3 protein: CASSAGDNYGYTF

clone size: few
V gene: TRBV7-2
J gene: TRBJ1-1
CDR3 length: 14
D gene: NA
CDR3 DNA: TGTGCCAGCAGCTTAGCTCTGCGGGCTGGTCGAGCTTTCTTT
CDR3 protein: CASSLALRAGRAFF

clone size: few
V gene: TRBV5-6
J gene: TRBJ1-2
CDR3 length: 16
D gene: TRBD1
CDR3 DNA: TGTGCCAGCAGCCCGGAACCGACAGGGCTGATCTATGGCTACACCTTC
CDR3 protein: CASSPEPTGLIYGYTF

clone size: few
V gene: TRBV18
J gene: TRBJ1-2
CDR3 length: 16
D gene: TRBD1
CDR3 DNA: TGTGCCAGCTCACCACGGGGACAGGGAGCTAACTATGGCTACACCTTC
CDR3 protein: CASSPRGQGANYGYTF

clone size: few
V gene: TRBV29-1
J gene: TRBJ2-7
CDR3 length: 13
D gene: TRBD1
CDR3 DNA: TGCAGCGTATCGTCCGGGACAGGGGTCGAGCAGTACTTC
CDR3 protein: CSVSSGTGVEQYF

clone size: NA
V gene: TRBV30
J gene: TRBJ2-1
CDR3 length: 13
D gene: NA
CDR3 DNA: TGTGCCTGGGAGGTAGCGGATTACAATGAGCAGTTCTTC
CDR3 protein: CAWEVADYNEQFF

clone size: NA
V gene: TRBV4-3
J gene: TRBJ1-2
CDR3 length: 13
D gene: NA
CDR3 DNA: TGCGCCAGCAGCCCTGACAAGTTCTATGGCTACACCTTC
CDR3 protein: CASSPDKFYGYTF

clone size: few
V gene: TRBV7-9
J gene: TRBJ2-4
CDR3 length: 16
D gene: NA
CDR3 DNA: TGTGCCAGCAGCTTAGTATCTGGAGGAGCCAAAAACATTCAGTACTTC
CDR3 protein: CASSLVSGGAKNIQYF

clone size: few
V gene: TRBV30
J gene: TRBJ2-5
CDR3 length: 13
D gene: NA
CDR3 DNA: TGTGCCTGTCAGGGTTCTTGGCGGGAGACCCAGTACTTC
CDR3 protein: CACQGSWRETQYF

clone size: few
V gene: TRBV5-1
J gene: TRBJ2-2
CDR3 length: 14
D gene: NA
CDR3 DNA: TGCGCCAGCAGCCCGGCCCCCGGGAACGGGGAGCTGTTTTTT
CDR3 protein: CASSPAPGNGELFF

clone size: NA
V gene: TRBV20-1
J gene: TRBJ1-5
CDR3 length: 11
D gene: NA
CDR3 DNA: TGCAGTGTCGGGAGCAATCAGCCCCAGCATTTT
CDR3 protein: CSVGSNQPQHF

clone size: NA
V gene: TRBV19
J gene: TRBJ1-1
CDR3 length: 12
D gene: NA
CDR3 DNA: TGTGCCAGTCCCATCAGGAACACTGAAGCTTTCTTT
CDR3 protein: CASPIRNTEAFF

clone size: NA
V gene: TRBV19
J gene: TRBJ2-7
CDR3 length: 16
D gene: NA
CDR3 DNA: TGTGCCAGTAGTATAGATCAGCCGGGAACTCCCTACGAGCAGTACTTC
CDR3 protein: CASSIDQPGTPYEQYF

clone size: NA
V gene: TRBV19
J gene: TRBJ2-5
CDR3 length: 14
D gene: NA
CDR3 DNA: TGTGCCAGTAGCTTTACAGGGCTCCGTGAGACCCAGTACTTC
CDR3 protein: CASSFTGLRETQYF

clone size: few
V gene: TRBV6-5
J gene: TRBJ2-7
CDR3 length: 11
D gene: NA
CDR3 DNA: TGTGCCAGCAGTTACCTCTACGAGCAGTACTTC
CDR3 protein: CASSYLYEQYF

clone size: NA
V gene: TRBV7-3
J gene: TRBJ1-2
CDR3 length: 13
D gene: NA
CDR3 DNA: TGTGCCAGCAGCTACGACAGATTCTATGGCTACACCTTC
CDR3 protein: CASSYDRFYGYTF

clone size: few
V gene: TRBV29-1
J gene: TRBJ2-4
CDR3 length: 13
D gene: NA
CDR3 DNA: TGCAGCGTTGAAGGTCTTCCCAAAAACATTCAGTACTTC
CDR3 protein: CSVEGLPKNIQYF

clone size: few
V gene: TRBV7-2
J gene: TRBJ2-1
CDR3 length: 17
D gene: TRBD2
CDR3 DNA: TGTGCCACCCAGCCTTCGACTAGCGGGAGGGCTTGGAATGAGCAGTTCTTC
CDR3 protein: CATQPSTSGRAWNEQFF

clone size: many
V gene: TRBV23-1
J gene: TRBJ1-2
CDR3 length: 15
D gene: TRBD1
CDR3 DNA: TGCGCCAGCAGTCCCCGACAGGGACCCTCCTATGGCTACACCTTC
CDR3 protein: CASSPRQGPSYGYTF

clone size: NA
V gene: TRBV18
J gene: TRBJ1-2
CDR3 length: 15
D gene: TRBD1
CDR3 DNA: TGTGCCAGCTCACCACCCCCAGGGGGCGTGTATGGCTACACCTTC
CDR3 protein: CASSPPPGGVYGYTF

clone size: few
V gene: TRBV6-6
J gene: TRBJ1-5
CDR3 length: 14
D gene: NA
CDR3 DNA: TGTGCCAGCAGTTACCGGGGGGGGATACAGCCCCAGCATTTT
CDR3 protein: CASSYRGGIQPQHF

clone size: NA
V gene: TRBV27
J gene: TRBJ1-6
CDR3 length: 16
D gene: TRBD1
CDR3 DNA: TGTGCCAGCAGTCCCAGGACAGGGGAATCCAATTCACCCCTCCACTTT
CDR3 protein: CASSPRTGESNSPLHF

clone size: NA
V gene: TRBV7-2
J gene: TRBJ2-2
CDR3 length: 14
D gene: NA
CDR3 DNA: TGTGCCAGCAGCTCTCAGGGGTGGACCGGGGAGCTGTTTTTT
CDR3 protein: CASSSQGWTGELFF

clone size: few
V gene: TRBV28
J gene: TRBJ1-2
CDR3 length: 12
D gene: NA
CDR3 DNA: TGTGCCAGCAGTTTCCTGGCAGGAGGCTACACCTTC
CDR3 protein: CASSFLAGGYTF

clone size: NA
V gene: TRBV28
J gene: TRBJ1-2
CDR3 length: 12
D gene: TRBD1
CDR3 DNA: TGTGCCAGCAGGCAGGGGGAGGTTGGCTACACCTTC
CDR3 protein: CASRQGEVGYTF

clone size: NA
V gene: TRBV9
J gene: TRBJ2-3
CDR3 length: 20
D gene: NA
CDR3 DNA: TGTGCCAGCAGCCCCTCCTTGGCGGGACTGAACTCTCGGCGCACAGATACGCAGTATTTT
CDR3 protein: CASSPSLAGLNSRRTDTQYF